This entry describes one TCR beta chain. The sample comes from a study of blood T cell repertoires in COVID-19. In the authors' workflow: Nucleated cell number was recorded as an estimate derived from reference gene primer amplification. Method: immunoSEQ multiplex PCR; TCRdb's copy keeps in-frame clones and lacks some. V and J calls plus clone size are reproduced from that table; the DNA served to infer D and trimming. The table lists 250,000 to 300,000 clones, around 90% of them singletons. The Seattle patients joined while their infection was active and were tracked longitudinally afterward. The CDR3 covers 16 residues. Germline V CDR1 and CDR2: SGHDT, YYEEEE. V was clipped by 3 bases and J by 6 bases; unmatched bases: 5.

The sequencing sample was made of peripheral blood. This clonotype was obtained from a woman aged 60-75 years with COVID-19, enrolled during active disease. The chain links TRBV5-6 to TRBJ2-1, with 14 nucleotides matching TRBD2. CDR3 residues: CASSSGGLAGANEQFF. The CDR3 bases are TGTGCCAGCAGCTCCGGGGGACTAGCGGGAGCCAATGAGCAGTTCTTC.